This TCR beta chain is from a study of blood T cell repertoires in COVID-19 (dated by TCRdb to about 2020). About the full investigation: Collaborator samples came from the United States, Italy and Spain and covered acute and convalescent phases of COVID-19. A de-identified subject ID, COVID-19 status, age in years and sex were almost always included in the sample metadata. Samples came from the ongoing ImmuneRACE study (first 160 participants) plus 1,254 subjects from 6 global collaborators. Subjects who had been exposed to COVID-19, were actively infected with it, or had recovered from it provided the deeply sampled blood TCRbeta repertoires that made up the dataset. Where HLA class I and class II types were available, the types were taken from metadata supplied by the sample provider, not from assay-based typing. The material from the prospective study consisted of cDNA or gDNA derived from T cells, B-cell-depleted T cells, or PBMCs. The repertoires were released in a freely available public database meant as a resource for research on the immune response to SARS-CoV-2.

Overall study outcomes, separate from this receptor: The amount of clinical and demographic metadata varied by source and participant and was provided uncurated.

The CDR3 holds 14 amino acids from the cysteine to the phenylalanine. Only the CDR3 part of the read is kept: 42 bases, read in frame from the first base. CDR1 and CDR2, per the germline V gene (reference sequence), are SEHNR and FQNEAQ. V and J are trimmed by 5 bases and 2 bases, and the gene matches miss 5 bases of the junction. TCRbeta CDR3 regions were amplified from genomic DNA by means of the immunoSEQ Assay, a bias-controlled multiplex PCR. The paper's data handling went like this. Within the assay, amplification of reference gene primers was used to estimate how many nucleated cells each sample contained. To quantify the absolute abundance of each unique TCRbeta CDR3 rearrangement, sequence reads were collapsed and filtered. Productive Simpson clonality was computed per sample as the square root of Simpson's diversity index over productive rearrangements. TCRdb limited this immuneACCESS table to in-frame rearrangements with V and J called. A share of clones is missing; checked studies link under half to unresolved V genes, and the rest is unexplained. The V and J calls and clone size come from that table; D and trimming were worked out from the DNA. For this sample there are 300,000 to 450,000 clones; roughly 90% appear just once. Jointly, the top ten make up 3.9% of the sample.

One collaborating source in Seattle enrolled patients during active infection and followed them longitudinally through the course of disease. Each collaborating institution followed its own protocols to collect whole blood in K2EDTA tubes. Collaborator samples were shipped for TCRbeta analysis as frozen whole blood, isolated PBMCs, or DNA extracted from either sample type. A word on this clone: Its target antigen remains unknown. Base-call qualities are not available, and no considerably larger clone is one nucleotide away.

The chain joins TRBV7-9 to TRBJ1-2; TRBD1 matches 7 bases in the middle. The sequence derives from a woman aged 55 to 70 with COVID-19, enrolled during active disease. The sample was peripheral blood. The CDR3 is CASSPTGRNYGYTF. In nucleotides, the sequence is TGTGCCAGCAGCCCGACAGGGAGGAACTATGGCTACACCTTC. Outside the CDR3, residues come from the reference TRBV7-9 and TRBJ1-2 proteins, so the full variable domain is: DTGVSQNPRHKITKRGQNVTFRCDPISEHNRLYWYRQTLGQGPEFLTYFQNEAQLEKSRLLSDRFSAERPKGSFSTLEIQRTEQGDSAMYLCASSPTGRNYGYTFGSGTRLTVV.